Listed here are 26 T cell receptor beta chains from one sample, sequenced in a study of cytomegalovirus exposure and HLA in healthy donors (dated by TCRdb to 2016 to 2017). Library preparation was by the immunoSEQ multiplex PCR assay. For the multiplex PCR, a mixture combining 60 forward primers for TCR Vbeta segments and 13 reverse primers for TCR Jbeta segments was used. In its TCRdb copy, this immuneACCESS table keeps in-frame sequences only and misses some clones. Where compared with another copy, unresolved V genes explain less than half of these, and the others have no known cause. The sample contains 100,000 to 150,000 clones, around four fifths of them found a single time. Of the sample, 11% falls within the top ten clones. The sequenced sample was PBMCs. The receptor set was obtained from a man aged 25-40 years in good health and CMV-seropositive.

This clone was recorded a few times. The chain has TRBV9 and TRBJ2-1; TRBD1 aligns across 10 bases. The CDR3 consists of 15 residues. From germline, CDR1 is SGDLS and CDR2 YYNGEE. V gave up 2 bases and J gave up 8 bases; unmatched junction bases: 7. DNA for the CDR3: TGTGCCAGCAGCGTCGGGACAGGGGATTGGGATGAGCAGTTCTTC. This sequence encodes CASSVGTGDWDEQFF.

The chain is built from TRBV6-4 and TRBJ2-3; D is ambiguous. Germline V lookup: CDR1 MRHNA, CDR2 SNTAGT. The ends were cut back, 3 bases at V and 4 bases at J, with 11 bases in the middle. The length of the CDR3 is 14 residues. The CDR3 DNA reads as TGTGCCAGCAGTGAGTCCCCCGGTTCAGATACGCAGTATTTT. It translates to CASSESPGSDTQYF.

This rearrangement joins TRBV25-1 to TRBJ1-3, with D perhaps matching TRBD1 (6 bases). The CDR3 length is 13 residues. Per the germline V gene, CDR1 is MGHDK and CDR2 is SYGVNS. Trimming pared 3 bases from V and 5 bases from J, leaving 8 bases between. This CDR3 is CASSDRGRNTIYF. The CDR3 nucleotides read TGTGCCAGCAGTGACAGGGGTAGAAACACCATATATTTT.

This CDR3 is CASSPGQSHGYTF. CDR3 bases: TGTGCCAGCTCACCGGGGCAGTCCCATGGCTACACCTTC. The chain is built from TRBV18 and TRBJ1-2; weak D call: TRBD1 (5 bases). Germline CDR1 KGHSH, CDR2 LQKENI. The CDR3 spans 13 residues. Trimming stripped 3 bases from V and 6 bases from J, with 11 bases between.

This chain links TRBV14 with TRBJ2-7; 9 positions agree with TRBD2. The CDR3 runs to 14 residues. Germline CDR1 reads SGHDN; CDR2 reads FVKESK. Unmatched junction bases numbered 5, after V lost 6 bases and J lost 2 bases. The CDR3 DNA is TGTGCCAGCAGTAGACTAGCGGAGACCTACGAGCAGTACTTC. Its translation is CASSRLAETYEQYF.

The chain joins TRBV6-5 to TRBJ1-4, with D possibly being TRBD1 (6 bases). Germline V gene data show CDR1 as MNHEY and CDR2 as SVGAGI. Trimming shortened V by 6 bases and J by 4 bases, and 15 bases separated the two germline ends. This CDR3 contains 15 residues. The CDR3 spells CASRNGQTNNEKLFF. Here the CDR3 DNA reads TGTGCCAGCAGGAACGGACAGACAAATAATGAAAAACTGTTTTTT.

V gene TRBV5-6 combines with J gene TRBJ1-5, with no clear D. From germline, CDR1 is SGHDT and CDR2 YYEEEE. The CDR3 spans 16 residues. Deletions cut 3 bases from V and 8 bases from J, with 21 bases between. The CDR3 DNA follows: TGTGCCAGCAGCTCCACCCAAACCTTGATCAGAAAGCCCCAGCATTTT. Translating it yields CASSSTQTLIRKPQHF.

J is TRBJ1-4 and V is TRBV30; D gene unclear. The CDR3 extends over 15 amino acids. Germline V gene data show CDR1 as GTSNPN and CDR2 as SVGIG (reference sequence). The V end was cut by 3 bases, the J end by 2 bases, with 13 bases between. As DNA, the CDR3 is TGTGCCTGGAGGTCCCCCGGGGTGACTAATGAAAAACTGTTTTTT. Protein sequence: CAWRSPGVTNEKLFF.

This clone was observed once. CDR3 protein: CASSSTGGETQYF. The DNA for the CDR3 is TGCGCCAGCAGTAGTACAGGGGGAGAGACCCAGTACTTC. The chain combines TRBV5-1 with TRBJ2-5; 8 bases agree with TRBD1. The ends lost 5 bases at V and 4 bases at J; junction bases unmatched: 4. The CDR3 sequence is 13 residues long. The germline CDR1 and CDR2 sequences are SGHRS and YFSETQ.

This clone appeared once. The chain is built from TRBV5-5 and TRBJ2-1; 7 bases line up with TRBD1. The CDR3 covers 15 residues. V trimming: 3 bases; J trimming: 4 bases; junction bases outside the gene matches: 7. Germline CDR1 is SGHKS and CDR2 is YYEKEE (reference sequence). The CDR3 region is CASSSLRTGYNEQFF. The CDR3, as DNA: TGTGCCAGCAGCTCTCTGAGGACAGGTTACAATGAGCAGTTCTTC.

V and J are TRBV27 and TRBJ2-7, with 8 nucleotides matching TRBD1. The CDR3 totals 13 residues. Germline-derived CDR1 and CDR2 are MNHEY and SMNVEV (reference sequence). The J segment lost 4 bases and the V segment lost 5 bases, leaving 4 bases of the junction unmatched. The CDR3 reads CASSPWTGYEQYF. The CDR3 nucleotides are TGTGCCAGCAGTCCCTGGACAGGGTACGAGCAGTACTTC.

The rearrangement links TRBV18 to TRBJ2-1, with D possibly TRBD2 on 5 matching bases. The CDR3 extends over 16 amino acids. With 5 bases removed from V and 0 bases from J, the gap between germline ends came to 14 bases. Germline-derived CDR1 and CDR2 are KGHSH and LQKENI. The CDR3 nucleotides read TGTGCCAGCTCAGAACGGATCACTAGCTCCTACAATGAGCAGTTCTTC. Amino acid sequence: CASSERITSSYNEQFF.

The rearrangement joins TRBV9 to TRBJ1-1, with unresolved D. The CDR3 sequence is 14 residues long. Trimming left V 2 bases short and J 2 bases short, with 10 bases between. The germline V gene encodes CDR1 SGDLS and CDR2 YYNGEE. This chain's CDR3 is CASSVSPLNTEAFF. CDR3 DNA: TGTGCCAGCAGCGTCTCTCCTTTAAACACTGAAGCTTTCTTT.

This chain links TRBV5-6 with TRBJ1-2; 7 bases map to TRBD1. CDR1 and CDR2 (germline): SGHDT, YYEEEE. CDR3 length: 13 amino acids. The J segment lost 4 bases and the V segment lost 3 bases, leaving 3 bases of the junction unmatched. The CDR3 is CASSYGTAYGYTF. CDR3 DNA sequence: TGTGCCAGCAGCTACGGGACAGCCTATGGCTACACCTTC. Variable domain in full (rest from reference TRBV5-6 and TRBJ1-2): DAGVTQSPTHLIKTRGQQVTLRCSPKSGHDTVSWYQQALGQGPQFIFQYYEEEERQRGNFPDRFSGHQFPNYSSELNVNALLLGDSALYLCASSYGTAYGYTFGSGTRLTVV.

The chain is built from TRBV4-1 and TRBJ2-1; D not resolved. This CDR3 spans 14 amino acids. The V end lost 1 base, the J end lost 6 bases, and 10 bases lay between the germline ends. From germline, CDR1 is MGHRA and CDR2 YSYEKL. Here the CDR3 DNA reads TGCGCCAGCAGCCAAGTGGCTCTAGGCAATGAGCAGTTCTTC. Translating gives CASSQVALGNEQFF.

V usage is TRBV19 and J usage is TRBJ1-4; 8 nucleotides match TRBD1. Germline values: CDR1 LNHDA, CDR2 SQIVND (reference sequence). The CDR3 extends over 15 amino acids. J was trimmed by 7 bases and V by 6 bases; bases with no gene match: 10. CDR3 sequence: CASSTLTGEGEKLFF. For the CDR3, the DNA is TGTGCCAGTAGCACGCTGACAGGGGAGGGTGAAAAACTGTTTTTT.

This chain joins TRBV6-4 and TRBJ2-7; 7 bases agree with TRBD2. Germline CDR1 MRHNA, CDR2 SNTAGT. CDR3 length: 15 amino acids. Trimming took 3 bases from V and 0 from J; bases not matched to a gene: 5. The CDR3 reads CASSEDGGSSYEQYF. The CDR3 bases are TGTGCCAGCAGTGAGGATGGCGGGAGCTCCTACGAGCAGTACTTC.

V gene TRBV9 combines with J gene TRBJ1-5; D might be TRBD1 (6 bases). The CDR3 loop spans 13 amino acids. Between the trimmed V and J ends, which lost 3 bases and 9 bases, there was a span of 13 bases. Per germline, CDR1 SGDLS and CDR2 YYNGEE. CDR3 DNA sequence: TGTGCCAGCAGCGAGACAGGTAGTTGGCCCCAGCATTTT. Amino acid sequence: CASSETGSWPQHF.

The V call is TRBV7-8, the J call TRBJ1-2; 9 nucleotides match TRBD1. In germline, CDR1 is SGHVS, CDR2 FQNEAQ. The CDR3 length is 17 residues. Trimming cost V 3 bases and J 2 bases; bases outside gene matches: 10. The CDR3 is CASSFRTDRGLNYGYTF. CDR3 coding DNA: TGTGCCAGCAGCTTCCGAACCGACAGGGGGTTAAACTATGGCTACACCTTC. The complete variable domain, with remaining parts taken from reference TRBV7-8 and TRBJ1-2, reads GAGVSQSPRYKVAKRGQDVALRCDPISGHVSLFWYQQALGQGPEFLTYFQNEAQLDKSGLPSDRFFAERPEGSVSTLKIQRTQQEDSAVYLCASSFRTDRGLNYGYTFGSGTRLTVV.

V gene TRBV6-1 combines with J gene TRBJ2-3; 8 positions agree with TRBD1. This CDR3 has 15 residues. V dropped 10 bases and J dropped 3; count of bases not matched to a gene: 12. Germline CDR1 reads MNHNS; CDR2 reads SASEGT. The CDR3 region is CATQGAGARTDTQYF. CDR3 in DNA: TGTGCCACCCAGGGGGCAGGGGCGAGGACAGATACGCAGTATTTT.

The rearrangement links TRBV19 to TRBJ2-2; 10 bases align to TRBD2. CDR3 length: 16 residues. Germline V gene sequence: CDR1 LNHDA, CDR2 SQIVND (reference sequence). The J segment lost 3 bases and the V segment lost 5 bases, leaving 6 bases of the junction unmatched. The CDR3 is CASSLLAGVDTGELFF. The DNA of the CDR3 is TGTGCCAGTAGTTTGCTAGCGGGAGTCGACACCGGGGAGCTGTTTTTT.

The gene calls are TRBV6-5 and TRBJ1-2, with unresolved D. The germline V and J ends were trimmed by 6 bases and 2 bases, with 10 bases remaining between them. This CDR3 has 13 amino acids. CDR1 and CDR2 from the germline V gene are MNHEY and SVGAGI. CDR3 bases: TGTGCCAGCAGCCTGGACTTGAACTATGGCTACACCTTC. Protein sequence: CASSLDLNYGYTF.

The gene calls are TRBV9 and TRBJ2-2; 11 bases map to TRBD2. CDR1 SGDLS and CDR2 YYNGEE come from the germline V gene. J was trimmed by 3 bases and V by 4 bases; bases with no gene match: 8. The CDR3 consists of 17 residues. CDR3 bases: TGTGCCAGCAGCCCAGAAGGACTAGCGGGTTACACCGGGGAGCTGTTTTTT. Translation: CASSPEGLAGYTGELFF.

The chain combines TRBV19 with TRBJ2-7; 11 bases fit TRBD2. The CDR3 totals 14 residues. CDR1 LNHDA and CDR2 SQIVND come from the germline V gene (reference sequence). V was pared by 8 bases and J by 1 base, with 4 bases of the junction left unmatched. CDR3 coding DNA: TGTGCCAGTGGTAGACTAGCGGGATCCTACGAGCAGTACTTC. Its protein product is CASGRLAGSYEQYF.

The V and J genes are TRBV11-2 and TRBJ2-3; TRBD1 might be the D (6 bases). Trimming pared 5 bases from V and 4 bases from J, leaving 19 bases between. Germline loops: CDR1 SGHAT, CDR2 FQNNGV. This CDR3 has 16 amino acids. The CDR3 bases are TGTGCCAGCAGCCAAGAAGGGGGAGCAGTCGCAGATACGCAGTATTTT. This codes for CASSQEGGAVADTQYF.

This clone appeared a single time. The J gene is TRBJ2-5, the V gene TRBV29-1; D is uncertain. Trimming stripped 3 bases from V and 3 bases from J, with 8 bases between. There are 12 residues in the CDR3. Germline CDR1 reads SQVTM; CDR2 reads ANQGSEA. The CDR3 nucleotides are TGCAGCGTTGACACGCTAAAAGAGACCCAGTACTTC. Translated: CSVDTLKETQYF.